Shown below are 27 T cell receptor beta chains from a single sample sequenced in a study of blood T cell repertoires in COVID-19. Measured with immunoSEQ multiplex PCR; TCRdb has only the in-frame clones, and not every one. Here the sample spans 150,000 to 200,000 clones, approximately 90% being singletons. Sequencing used peripheral blood. The receptors come from a man between 65 and 80 years old with active or convalescent COVID-19.

CDR3: CASSLAPRGSYGYTF. The CDR3 region has the DNA TGCGCCAGCAGCTTGGCCCCTCGCGGATCATATGGCTACACCTTC. This chain uses TRBV5-1 with TRBJ1-2; D unclear. This CDR3 spans 15 amino acids. Germline V gene lookup returns CDR1 SGHRS and CDR2 YFSETQ. Trimming left V 0 bases short and J 5 bases short, with 14 bases between.

The rearrangement joins TRBV3-1 (or the pseudogene TRBV3-2) to TRBJ2-1; the D gene is possibly TRBD2 (5 bases). With 2 bases removed from V and 9 bases from J, the gap between germline ends came to 14 bases. The CDR3 has 14 amino acids. Germline V gene lookup returns CDR1 LGHDT and CDR2 YNNKEL (reference sequence). CDR3 sequence (DNA): TGTGCCAGCAGCCAAATGTCAGCGGCCGCTGAGCAGTTCTTC. It encodes CASSQMSAAAEQFF.

V and J are TRBV4-3 and TRBJ2-7; tentative D call: TRBD1 (7 bases). The CDR3 length is 15 residues. In germline, CDR1 is LGHNA, CDR2 YSLEER. The ends were cut back, 0 bases at V and 3 bases at J, with 12 bases in the middle. The CDR3 nucleotides read TGCGCCAGCAGCCAAGATGCGCAGGGGGGCTACGAGCAGTACTTC. It yields the protein CASSQDAQGGYEQYF.

This clone was picked up one time. The chain recombines TRBV13 with TRBJ2-7, with TRBD1 matching 8 bases. Germline trimming cut 4 bases from V and 7 bases from J; bases unmatched to any gene: 9. The CDR3 is 14 amino acids. CDR1 and CDR2 (germline): PRHDT, FYEKMQ (reference sequence). Here the CDR3 reads CASSSNQGAGEQYF. For the CDR3, the DNA is TGTGCCAGCAGCTCCAACCAGGGGGCGGGGGAGCAGTACTTC.

This clone was counted a single time. Within the sample, other DNA sequences also encode this same CDR3. V usage is TRBV7-2 and J usage is TRBJ2-3; D possibly corresponds to TRBD2 (5 bases). The germline V and J ends were trimmed by 1 base and 5 bases, with 7 bases remaining between them. The CDR3 totals 13 residues. In germline, CDR1 is SGHTA, CDR2 FQGNSA. The CDR3 loop is CASSLGGIDTQYF. The CDR3 nucleotides read TGTGCCAGCAGCTTAGGAGGGATAGATACGCAGTATTTT.

The chain recombines TRBV7-2 with TRBJ1-2; the D gene is possibly TRBD1 (6 bases). Trimming removed 8 bases from V and 2 bases from J, with 9 bases in between. There are 12 residues in the CDR3. The germline CDR1 and CDR2 sequences are SGHTA and FQGNSA. The CDR3 coding sequence is TGTGCCAGCGAAGGGGGAAACTATGGCTACACCTTC. Translating gives CASEGGNYGYTF.

This chain links TRBV5-6 with TRBJ2-3, with D maybe TRBD2 (5 bases). The CDR3 loop spans 13 amino acids. Trimming pared 4 bases from V and 4 bases from J, leaving 10 bases between. Germline lookup yields CDR1 SGHDT and CDR2 YYEEEE. The CDR3 DNA follows: TGTGCCAGCAGCCTAGCAGGTGCAGATACGCAGTATTTT. It is translated as CASSLAGADTQYF. Variable domain in full (rest from reference TRBV5-6 and TRBJ2-3): DAGVTQSPTHLIKTRGQQVTLRCSPKSGHDTVSWYQQALGQGPQFIFQYYEEEERQRGNFPDRFSGHQFPNYSSELNVNALLLGDSALYLCASSLAGADTQYFGPGTRLTVL.

J is TRBJ1-5 and V is TRBV19; perhaps TRBD1 as D (5 bases). The CDR3 covers 15 residues. Germline-derived CDR1 and CDR2 are LNHDA and SQIVND (reference sequence). With 3 bases removed from V and 2 bases from J, the gap between germline ends came to 11 bases. CDR3 amino acids: CASSMEGIGNQPQHF. The DNA of the CDR3 is TGTGCCAGTAGTATGGAGGGGATCGGCAATCAGCCCCAGCATTTT.

The chain employs TRBV6-5 and TRBJ1-2; D perhaps matches TRBD1 (5 bases). The CDR3 consists of 13 residues. Germline CDR1 and CDR2: MNHEY and SVGAGI. V shed 0 bases and J shed 4 bases, with 6 bases lying between them. CDR3 DNA: TGTGCCAGCAGTTACTCACAGGTCTATGGCTACACCTTC. Protein product: CASSYSQVYGYTF.

V gene TRBV6-6 combines with J gene TRBJ1-6; D unclear. The germline V gene has CDR1 MNHNY and CDR2 SVGAGI (reference sequence). The ends were cut back, 2 bases at V and 5 bases at J, with 7 bases in the middle. This CDR3 contains 14 residues. Here the CDR3 DNA reads TGTGCCAGCAGTTACATGGCAGATAATTCACCCCTCCACTTT. Translating it yields CASSYMADNSPLHF.

In its sample, this clone was seen once. This chain connects TRBV7-2 to TRBJ1-2; 7 bases agree with TRBD1. The germline CDR1 and CDR2 sequences are SGHTA and FQGNSA. The CDR3 sequence is 15 residues long. The J segment lost 5 bases and the V segment lost 5 bases, leaving 11 bases of the junction unmatched. CDR3 sequence: CASSLRGLQDYGYTF. CDR3 DNA sequence: TGTGCCAGCAGCCTGAGGGGGCTGCAAGATTATGGCTACACCTTC.

The rearrangement links TRBV25-1 to TRBJ1-2, with a tentative D call TRBD1 (5 bases). This CDR3 contains 14 residues. Germline CDR1 is MGHDK and CDR2 is SYGVNS. V lost 4 bases and J lost 7, with 16 bases in between. DNA of the CDR3: TGTGCCAGCAGTGGGCCGGAGTGGGGCCGTGGCTACACCTTC. It yields the protein CASSGPEWGRGYTF.

This clone was detected many times. The chain links TRBV2 to TRBJ1-4; D is unresolved. V was shortened by 4 bases and J by 5 bases, with 14 bases between the two germline ends. This CDR3 comprises 15 residues. The germline gives CDR1 SNHLY, CDR2 FYNNEI. The chain's CDR3 is CASSANRVLNEKLFF. CDR3 sequence (DNA): TGTGCCAGCAGTGCAAATCGGGTCCTGAATGAAAAACTGTTTTTT.

The V gene is TRBV5-6, the J gene TRBJ2-7; tentative D call: TRBD2 (6 bases). This CDR3 contains 14 residues. Germline loops: CDR1 SGHDT, CDR2 YYEEEE. The V end was cut by 5 bases, the J end by 0 bases, with 12 bases between. The DNA for the CDR3 is TGTGCCAGCAGTCGGGACTCGGGCTCCTACGAGCAGTACTTC. This gives the protein CASSRDSGSYEQYF.

This rearrangement joins TRBV11-2 to TRBJ2-2; the D gene is possibly TRBD2 (5 bases). The CDR3 totals 15 residues. Trimming stripped 3 bases from V and 5 bases from J, with 13 bases between. In germline, CDR1 is SGHAT, CDR2 FQNNGV. CDR3 residues: CASSLVTGFTGELFF. In DNA form, the CDR3 reads TGTGCCAGCAGCTTGGTGACGGGGTTTACCGGGGAGCTGTTTTTT.

Details on this clone: The junction and the germline gene differ at one end; a read error may be behind it. The rearrangement joins TRBV15 to TRBJ2-3; perhaps TRBD1 as D (6 bases). The CDR3 has 16 amino acids. Germline lookup yields CDR1 LNHNV and CDR2 YYDKDF (reference sequence). For the CDR3, the DNA is TGTGCCACCAGCCGAGACTCCCAGGGGCGCACAGATACGCAGTATTTT. This codes for CATSRDSQGRTDTQYF.

The rearrangement joins TRBV29-1 to TRBJ2-1; 9 bases agree with TRBD1. The CDR3 spans 13 residues. V shed 4 bases and J 7 bases; nucleotides not matched to a gene: 5. The germline V gene has CDR1 SQVTM and CDR2 ANQGSEA. The CDR3 nucleotides read TGCAGCGTTGGCCGGACAGGGGCAAATGAGCAGTTCTTC. Its translation: CSVGRTGANEQFF.

The J gene is TRBJ2-2, the V gene TRBV6-5; possibly TRBD1 for D (5 bases). Per the germline V gene, CDR1 is MNHEY and CDR2 is SVGAGI. The CDR3 loop spans 14 amino acids. Trimming stripped 7 bases from V and 6 bases from J, with 15 bases between. The CDR3, as DNA: TGTGCCAGCACGACAGTCTTTAGAGCCGGGGAGCTGTTTTTT. Residues: CASTTVFRAGELFF.

This chain links TRBV27 with TRBJ2-3; 9 positions agree with TRBD2. The CDR3 contains 17 residues. Unmatched junction bases numbered 9, after V lost 1 base and J lost 4 bases. CDR1 and CDR2 from the germline V gene are MNHEY and SMNVEV (reference sequence). The CDR3 nucleotides are TGTGCCAGCAGTTTATGGCGGGGGGGCGAAGTCGCAGATACGCAGTATTTT. Its translation is CASSLWRGGEVADTQYF.

This chain uses TRBV9 with TRBJ2-3; 9 bases are a match to TRBD2. V gave up 2 bases and J gave up 2 bases; unmatched junction bases: 3. The CDR3 has 15 amino acids. Germline CDR1 is SGDLS and CDR2 is YYNGEE. The CDR3 loop is CASSVSGGSTDTQYF. As DNA, the CDR3 is TGTGCCAGCAGCGTGAGCGGGGGGTCCACAGATACGCAGTATTTT.

The chain employs TRBV2 and TRBJ1-6; 7 bases map to TRBD1. Germline-derived CDR1 and CDR2 are SNHLY and FYNNEI. Trimming at V came to 6 bases and at J to 7 bases, leaving 6 bases not matched to a gene. The CDR3 has 14 amino acids. The CDR3 nucleotides read TGTGCCAGCAGCGCCGGGACAGACAATTCACCCCTCCACTTT. Translated: CASSAGTDNSPLHF. The full variable domain, rest sourced from reference TRBV2 and TRBJ1-6, is EPEVTQTPSHQVTQMGQEVILRCVPISNHLYFYWYRQILGQKVEFLVSFYNNEISEKSEIFDDQFSVERPDGSNFTLKIRSTKLEDSAMYFCASSAGTDNSPLHFGNGTRLTVT.

The CDR3 sequence is CASSYSGTGSYEQYF. As DNA, the CDR3 is TGTGCCAGCAGCTACTCCGGGACAGGCTCCTACGAGCAGTACTTC. V is TRBV7-2 and J is TRBJ2-7; the match to TRBD1 covers 8 bases. The CDR3 is 15 residues long. The J segment lost 0 bases and the V segment lost 4 bases, leaving 5 bases of the junction unmatched. Looked up from germline, CDR1 is SGHTA and CDR2 is FQGNSA.

This clone was counted once. This chain joins TRBV2 and TRBJ1-3; the D is unclear. V dropped 1 base and J dropped 1 base, with 8 bases sitting between them. Germline V lookup: CDR1 SNHLY, CDR2 FYNNEI. The CDR3 sequence is 15 residues long. The DNA for the CDR3 is TGTGCCAGCAGTGAAGACTCGCTATCTGGAAACACCATATATTTT. Translating it yields CASSEDSLSGNTIYF.

The chain links TRBV2 to TRBJ2-7, with D tentatively TRBD2 (6 bases). CDR1 SNHLY and CDR2 FYNNEI come from the germline V gene. The length of the CDR3 is 14 residues. V lost 8 bases and J lost 2, with 16 bases in between. The CDR3: CASARDLTAYEQYF. CDR3 sequence (DNA): TGTGCCAGCGCCCGGGACTTAACGGCCTACGAGCAGTACTTC.

J is TRBJ2-5 and V is TRBV6-2 or TRBV6-3; 8 bases are shared with TRBD1. J lost 5 bases, V lost 6 bases, and 5 bases had no gene match. Germline CDR1 is MNHEY and CDR2 is SVGEGT. This CDR3 contains 13 residues. The CDR3 loop reads CASSRQGWETQYF. The CDR3 bases are TGTGCCAGCAGCCGACAGGGGTGGGAGACCCAGTACTTC.

This sequence joins TRBV2 and TRBJ2-7; TRBD2 agrees at 14 bases. Trimming took 4 bases from V and 6 from J; bases not matched to a gene: 5. CDR1 is SNHLY and CDR2 is FYNNEI in the germline V gene. The CDR3 runs 15 residues. CDR3 loop: CASSGWTSGGSEQYF. The CDR3 DNA sequence: TGTGCCAGCAGTGGTTGGACTAGCGGGGGGAGCGAGCAGTACTTC.

V gene TRBV7-9 combines with J gene TRBJ2-4; TRBD1 matches 9 bases. CDR3 length: 13 residues. Germline assignment: CDR1 SEHNR and CDR2 FQNEAQ (reference sequence). Trimming took 7 bases from V and 4 from J; bases not matched to a gene: 2. The chain's CDR3 is CASKGQGKNIQYF. In DNA, the CDR3 is TGTGCCAGCAAAGGACAGGGGAAAAACATTCAGTACTTC.